This TCR beta chain stems from a study of neurological immune-mediated disorders. Overall study results and limits: HTLV-1-associated myelopathy displayed the greatest TCR clonal expansion, and multiple sclerosis exhibited the smallest, lower than that of healthy controls.

The cDNA was synthesized by 5'RACE incorporating 10-nucleotide random UMIs. From 15-18 subjects, every sequencing run obtained over 180 million TCR-beta sequences. Each CDR3 protein is one row after TCRdb ran MiXCR on the 5' RACE reads. The table has just over 95,000 distinct CDR3 sequences, 3.5% seen once. Germline CDR1 reads KGHSH; CDR2 reads LQKENI. The CDR3 is 12 amino acids. Comment on this clonotype: Its matching antigen is unknown. The junction shows a germline mismatch at one end, possibly a read error.

This TCR derives from a young woman with multiple sclerosis. The sequenced sample consisted of PBMCs. The rearrangement uses TRBV18 and TRBJ1-6, with D unclear. CDR3 coding DNA: TGTGCCAGCTCCCACGAGCGGGATCCCCTCAACTTT. It translates to CASSHERDPLNF. Complete variable domain (other parts from reference TRBV18 and TRBJ1-6): NAGVMQNPRHLVRRRGQEARLRCSPMKGHSHVYWYRQLPEEGLKFMVYLQKENIIDESGMPKERFSAEFPKEGPSILRIQQVVRGDSAAYFCASSHERDPLNFGNGTRLTVT.